Each of the 5 T cell receptor beta chains below was sequenced from the same sample in a study of cytomegalovirus exposure and HLA in healthy donors. TCRdb's copy holds only in-frame clones and misses some; the assay was immunoSEQ multiplex PCR. The sample consists of 100,000 to 150,000 clones, 80% to 90% of them appearing once. The material sequenced was PBMCs. The receptors here all came from a woman under 30 in good health and CMV-seronegative.

The V gene is TRBV5-1, the J gene TRBJ2-3; a weak D match, TRBD1 (5 bases). The CDR3 is made up of 15 amino acids. CDR1 and CDR2 from the germline V gene are SGHRS and YFSETQ. V was shortened by 0 bases and J by 1 base, with 9 bases between the two germline ends. Here the CDR3 reads CASSLARVRTDTQYF. CDR3 sequence (DNA): TGCGCCAGCAGCTTGGCCAGGGTCCGCACAGATACGCAGTATTTT.

The chain recombines TRBV28 with TRBJ2-3; D unresolved. Per the germline V gene, CDR1 is MDHEN and CDR2 is SYDVKM. This CDR3 has 12 residues. Trimming stripped 6 bases from V and 10 bases from J, with 14 bases between. The CDR3 protein is CASRPPNLAQYF. The CDR3 nucleotides read TGTGCCAGCAGACCCCCGAATTTAGCGCAGTATTTT.

The chain couples TRBV27 to TRBJ2-2; 10 positions match TRBD1. CDR1 and CDR2 (germline): MNHEY, SMNVEV (reference sequence). The CDR3 is 16 residues long. The ends lost 4 bases at V and 4 bases at J; junction bases unmatched: 6. CDR3 nucleotides: TGTGCCAGCAGTTCTTCCGGGACAGGGGTCACCGGGGAGCTGTTTTTT. Protein: CASSSSGTGVTGELFF.

The J gene is TRBJ1-5, the V gene TRBV6-4; D gene uncertain. The V end was cut by 3 bases, the J end by 8 bases, with 14 bases between. The germline gives CDR1 MRHNA, CDR2 SNTAGT. The CDR3 extends over 14 amino acids. CDR3 region: CASSESHGSEPQHF. The DNA of the CDR3 is TGTGCCAGCAGTGAGTCGCACGGTAGTGAGCCCCAGCATTTT.

CDR3 sequence (DNA): TGTGCCAGCTCACTCGAGGACTCCTACGAGCAGTACTTC. Its protein is CASSLEDSYEQYF. This chain links TRBV18 with TRBJ2-7, with D unresolved. This CDR3 region has 13 residues. V lost 4 bases to trimming and J lost 0 bases, with 7 bases between them. In germline, CDR1 is KGHSH, CDR2 LQKENI.